Shown below are 21 T cell receptor beta chains from a single sample sequenced in a study of blood T cells in healthy people across ages. A second PCR, run for roughly 7 to 12 cycles, used a sample-barcoded 5' primer plus a J-beta primer mix. TCRdb redid the calling of the 5' RACE reads with MiXCR, one entry per CDR3 protein. This sample has around 750,000 distinct CDR3 sequences; about 53% occur once, and the top ten carry 41%. The sample comprised blood. Receptor source: an older man in good health.

V is TRBV2 and J is TRBJ2-5, with D perhaps assigned TRBD1 or TRBD2 (5 bases each). The CDR3 is 14 residues long. Trimming took 6 bases from V and 1 from J, leaving 12 bases between them. CDR1 is SNHLY, CDR2 FYNNEI, per germline. The chain's CDR3 is CASRPGRFQETQYF. The CDR3 DNA follows: TGTGCCAGCAGGCCGGGACGGTTCCAAGAGACCCAGTACTTC.

This chain uses TRBV7-9 with TRBJ2-1; the D is unclear. CDR1 is SEHNR, CDR2 FQNEAQ, per germline (reference sequence). This CDR3 has 15 residues. V lost 0 bases and J 1 base, leaving 7 bases between the germline ends. CDR3 loop: CASSLATLSYNEQFF. The DNA for the CDR3 is TGTGCCAGCAGCTTAGCGACCTTATCCTACAATGAGCAGTTCTTC.

The genes are TRBV12-3 or TRBV12-4 and TRBJ1-1, with D tentatively TRBD1 (5 bases). Trimming removed 7 bases at V and 5 bases at J, with 11 bases between. CDR3 size: 12 residues. In nucleotides, the CDR3 is TGTGCCAGCACTCGCAGGGTAACTGAAGCTTTCTTT. Protein product: CASTRRVTEAFF.

The count of this clonotype is one. CDR3 bases: TGTGCCAGCAGTACTGGACAGGGAAAGGGGTTCACTGAAGCTTTCTTT. Translation: CASSTGQGKGFTEAFF. This chain joins TRBV28 and TRBJ1-1, with 8 bases that match TRBD1. CDR3 length: 16 residues. V trimming: 5 bases; J trimming: 4 bases; junction bases outside the gene matches: 12. The germline V gene encodes CDR1 MDHEN and CDR2 SYDVKM.

The CDR3 DNA is TGTGCCAGCAGCCGGGAGGTGGCGAACACTGAAGCTTTCTTT. This codes for CASSREVANTEAFF. V is TRBV3-1 and J is TRBJ1-1, with unresolved D. Trimming removed 4 bases from V and 1 base from J, with 10 bases in between. CDR1 is LGHDT, CDR2 YNNKEL, per germline (reference sequence). There are 14 residues in the CDR3.

The V gene is TRBV6-5, the J gene TRBJ1-2; D is perhaps TRBD1 (5 bases). The germline gives CDR1 MNHEY, CDR2 SVGAGI. Trimming removed 5 bases at V and 0 bases at J, with 13 bases between. There are 15 residues in the CDR3. CDR3 DNA sequence: TGTGCCAGCAGTCGAGGGACGGTAGCTAACTATGGCTACACCTTC. Its protein is CASSRGTVANYGYTF.

As concerns this clonotype: This is likely a read error, given that the CDR3 carries no conserved phenylalanine or tryptophan at its end. The V gene is TRBV3-1, the J gene TRBJ2-5; D assignment may be TRBD1 or TRBD2 (5 bases each). This CDR3 spans 19 amino acids. V lost 0 bases and J 5 bases, leaving 25 bases between the germline ends. From germline, CDR1 is LGHDT and CDR2 YNNKEL (reference sequence). CDR3 coding DNA: TGTGCCAGCAGCCAAGATTCGGGGCTTCGGCCGCTGACCAGGGAGACCCAGTACTTA. Amino acid sequence: CASSQDSGLRPLTRETQYL.

The rearrangement joins TRBV28 to TRBJ1-6; D is unclear. V was shortened by 5 bases and J by 9 bases, with 17 bases between the two germline ends. This CDR3 has 15 residues. Germline CDR1 is MDHEN and CDR2 is SYDVKM. The CDR3 nucleotides are TGTGCCAGCAGTGCTGACATGACTCGCGGTTCACCCCTCCACTTT. This encodes CASSADMTRGSPLHF.

This clonotype was recorded a few times. The chain combines TRBV7-8 with TRBJ2-7, with no clear D. Deletions cut 1 base from V and 3 bases from J, with 10 bases between. The CDR3 runs to 14 residues. CDR1 SGHVS and CDR2 FQNEAQ come from the germline V gene. The CDR3 protein is CASSLVERFYEQYF. CDR3 nucleotide sequence: TGTGCCAGCAGCTTAGTAGAGAGGTTCTACGAGCAGTACTTC. Full variable domain (remainder filled in from reference TRBV7-8 and TRBJ2-7): GAGVSQSPRYKVAKRGQDVALRCDPISGHVSLFWYQQALGQGPEFLTYFQNEAQLDKSGLPSDRFFAERPEGSVSTLKIQRTQQEDSAVYLCASSLVERFYEQYFGPGTRLTVT.

V usage is TRBV5-1 and J usage is TRBJ2-2, with TRBD1 identical over 9 bases. This CDR3 spans 17 amino acids. J was trimmed by 5 bases and V by 4 bases; bases with no gene match: 12. In germline, CDR1 is SGHRS, CDR2 YFSETQ. CDR3 nucleotides: TGCGCCAGCAGCCCAGGGGCGGGACAGGGCAAAACCGGGGAGCTGTTTTTT. Its translation: CASSPGAGQGKTGELFF.

This clonotype was observed many times. A much larger clone sits a single nucleotide away, making a read error possible. CDR3 in amino acids: CSARDRAGGLGYTF. CDR3 nucleotide sequence: TGCAGTGCTAGAGATCGCGCAGGGGGGCTTGGCTACACCTTC. The chain combines TRBV20-1 with TRBJ1-2, with 7 bases fitting TRBD1. This CDR3 is 14 amino acids long. Unmatched junction bases numbered 8, after V lost 0 bases and J lost 7 bases. In germline, CDR1 is DFQATT, CDR2 SNEGSKA (reference sequence).

The rearrangement links TRBV5-1 to TRBJ1-1, with a tentative D call TRBD1 (5 bases). The CDR3 contains 17 residues. V lost 3 bases to trimming and J lost 0 bases, with 18 bases between them. CDR1 and CDR2 (germline): SGHRS, YFSETQ. CDR3 in DNA: TGCGCCAGCAGCTCCCCCCGCGGACAAATCTTGAACACTGAAGCTTTCTTT. Its translation is CASSSPRGQILNTEAFF.

The V gene is TRBV30, the J gene TRBJ1-6, with D unresolved. The CDR3 extends over 16 amino acids. The germline V gene has CDR1 GTSNPN and CDR2 SVGIG (reference sequence). V lost 7 bases to trimming and J lost 0 bases, with 16 bases between them. The DNA for the CDR3 is TGTGCCTTCCCTACGGGGAGAAGCTCCTATAATTCACCCCTCCACTTT. It codes for CAFPTGRSSYNSPLHF.

This clonotype showed up just once. V is TRBV6-5 and J is TRBJ1-6; a weak D match, TRBD1 (5 bases). This CDR3 comprises 19 residues. V was shortened by 0 bases and J by 10 bases, with 25 bases between the two germline ends. In germline, CDR1 is MNHEY, CDR2 SVGAGI. CDR3 in DNA: TGTGCCAGCAGTTACTCCCAATTGAGACAGCGCGCGGGAGGATCACCCCTCCACTTT. Amino acids: CASSYSQLRQRAGGSPLHF.

This clonotype appeared a few times. The genes are TRBV5-1 and TRBJ2-7; 14 bases map to TRBD2. Germline V gene data show CDR1 as SGHRS and CDR2 as YFSETQ. The J segment lost 2 bases and the V segment lost 8 bases, leaving 12 bases of the junction unmatched. The CDR3 consists of 17 residues. As DNA, the CDR3 is TGCGCCAGTTGTGCCGGGACTAGCGGGAGCTTAGCCTACGAGCAGTACTTC. Its translation: CASCAGTSGSLAYEQYF.

This clonotype has just a few counts. The chain couples TRBV27 to TRBJ2-5; D not resolved. This CDR3 has 11 residues. V was cut by 5 bases and J by 7 bases, with 8 bases left in between. From germline, CDR1 is MNHEY and CDR2 SMNVEV (reference sequence). CDR3 region: CASSRSGTQYF. The CDR3 coding sequence is TGTGCCAGCAGTCGAAGTGGGACCCAGTACTTC.

V is TRBV5-1 and J is TRBJ2-5; 9 nucleotides align to TRBD1. The germline V gene has CDR1 SGHRS and CDR2 YFSETQ. V was clipped by 3 bases and J by 4 bases; unmatched bases: 7. This CDR3 has 15 amino acids. The CDR3: CASSYIQGARETQYF. The CDR3 DNA sequence: TGCGCCAGCAGCTACATACAGGGGGCTCGAGAGACCCAGTACTTC.

This clonotype was seen a handful of times. V gene TRBV20-1 combines with J gene TRBJ2-1; possible D gene TRBD1, 6 bases. Deletions cut 7 bases from V and 5 bases from J, with 12 bases between. Germline V gene sequence: CDR1 DFQATT, CDR2 SNEGSKA (reference sequence). The length of the CDR3 is 12 residues. This chain's CDR3 is CSVDRADNEQFF. The CDR3 DNA is TGCAGTGTGGACAGAGCTGACAATGAGCAGTTCTTC.

The genes are TRBV3-1 and TRBJ1-2; possible D gene TRBD1, 5 bases. The CDR3 runs to 13 residues. V lost 2 bases, J lost 7 bases, and 11 bases lay in between. Germline values: CDR1 LGHDT, CDR2 YNNKEL (reference sequence). DNA of the CDR3: TGTGCCAGCAGCCAAACAGGAACCCGTGGCTACACCTTC. This sequence encodes CASSQTGTRGYTF.

The rearrangement links TRBV7-2 to TRBJ1-5; perhaps TRBD1 as D (5 bases). The CDR3 totals 17 residues. Trimming left V 5 bases short and J 2 bases short, with 19 bases between. Per the germline V gene, CDR1 is SGHTA and CDR2 is FQGNSA. The CDR3 is CASSPGTGTAGNQPQHF. The DNA for the CDR3 is TGTGCCAGCAGCCCCGGCACAGGAACGGCGGGCAATCAGCCCCAGCATTTT.

V and J are TRBV10-3 and TRBJ2-5; TRBD1 matches 8 bases. CDR3 length: 14 residues. Germline loops: CDR1 ENHRY, CDR2 SYGVKD. V shed 6 bases and J 5 bases; nucleotides not matched to a gene: 8. The CDR3 DNA reads TGTGCCATCAGCAGGACAGGGACCGAGGAGACCCAGTACTTC. Protein: CAISRTGTEETQYF.